The 19 T cell receptor beta chains given below trace back to one sample, sequenced in a study of blood T cells in healthy people across ages. With a J-beta primer mix and a sample-barcoded 5' primer, a second PCR ran about 6 to 11 cycles. TCRdb fed the 5' RACE reads into MiXCR, producing one record per CDR3 protein. The repertoire holds 600,000 to 800,000 distinct CDR3 sequences, with over 20% as singletons. Sequencing was done on a sample of blood. These TCRs come from a man between 65 and 79 years old in good health.

The chain recombines TRBV5-1 with TRBJ2-1, with TRBD1 as a possible D gene (6 bases). Germline V gives CDR1 SGHRS, CDR2 YFSETQ. CDR3 length: 14 amino acids. Trimming took 4 bases from V and 5 from J, leaving 13 bases between them. Here the CDR3 reads CASSTGTPNNEQFF. CDR3 DNA: TGCGCCAGCAGCACCGGGACACCTAACAATGAGCAGTTCTTC.

This clonotype was seen many times. The rearrangement joins TRBV7-9 to TRBJ1-3, with unresolved D. Trimming shortened V by 4 bases and J by 0 bases, and 7 bases separated the two germline ends. The CDR3 covers 14 residues. The V gene's germline CDR1 is SEHNR and CDR2 FQNEAQ (reference sequence). The CDR3 loop is CASSSRGSGNTIYF. Here the CDR3 DNA reads TGTGCCAGCAGCTCTCGGGGCTCTGGAAACACCATATATTTT.

This clonotype showed up just a few times. V is TRBV20-1 and J is TRBJ2-1, with TRBD2 matching 8 bases. The J segment lost 1 base and the V segment lost 1 base, leaving 9 bases of the junction unmatched. Germline assignment: CDR1 DFQATT and CDR2 SNEGSKA (reference sequence). The CDR3 consists of 17 residues. The CDR3 sequence: CSARVWDSGNSYNEQFF. CDR3 nucleotide sequence: TGCAGTGCTAGAGTGTGGGATAGCGGGAATTCCTACAATGAGCAGTTCTTC.

This clonotype was detected only a few times. The gene calls are TRBV20-1 and TRBJ1-1; TRBD1 aligns across 7 bases. The CDR3 runs 14 residues. CDR1 is DFQATT, CDR2 SNEGSKA, per germline (reference sequence). After removal of 5 bases from V and 4 bases from J, the junction contained 10 bases not matched to a gene. The CDR3 region has the DNA TGCAGTGCTCTGAGACAGGGAGGAGGCACTGAAGCTTTCTTT. This sequence encodes CSALRQGGGTEAFF.

This clonotype was counted a few times. The chain is built from TRBV5-1 and TRBJ2-7; 8 nucleotides align to TRBD1. J gave up 3 bases and V 4 bases, and 6 bases lay outside the gene matches. CDR1 is SGHRS, CDR2 YFSETQ, per germline. The CDR3 is 14 amino acids. Here the CDR3 reads CASSLGQALYEQYF. The DNA for the CDR3 is TGCGCCAGCAGCCTGGGACAGGCCCTCTACGAGCAGTACTTC. Full variable domain (remainder filled in from reference TRBV5-1 and TRBJ2-7): KAGVTQTPRYLIKTRGQQVTLSCSPISGHRSVSWYQQTPGQGLQFLFEYFSETQRNKGNFPGRFSGRQFSNSRSEMNVSTLELGDSALYLCASSLGQALYEQYFGPGTRLTVT.

This chain joins TRBV5-1 and TRBJ2-5; TRBD2 matches 12 bases. J gave up 0 bases and V 4 bases, and 10 bases lay outside the gene matches. The CDR3 is 18 residues long. Germline lookup yields CDR1 SGHRS and CDR2 YFSETQ. In DNA form, the CDR3 reads TGCGCCAGCAGCCCCGGACTAGCGGGAATGTTGTACCAAGAGACCCAGTACTTC. Translated, it gives CASSPGLAGMLYQETQYF.

Comment on this clonotype: One junction end disagrees with the germline gene, perhaps due to a read error. CDR3 region: CASSPRPSQETQYF. In nucleotides, the CDR3 is TGCGCCAGCTCACCACGACCGTCCCAAGAGACCCAGTACTTC. This chain joins TRBV18 and TRBJ2-5; no reliable D call. Per germline, CDR1 KGHSH and CDR2 LQKENI. CDR3 length: 14 residues.

The CDR3 bases are TGCAGCGTTGATAGACTAGCGGTGTACAATGAGCAGTTCTTC. Amino acids: CSVDRLAVYNEQFF. The rearrangement joins TRBV29-1 to TRBJ2-1; TRBD2 matches at 9 bases. CDR1 SQVTM and CDR2 ANQGSEA come from the germline V gene. V lost 3 bases and J lost 4; bases outside the gene matches: 4. This CDR3 has 14 amino acids.

This clonotype showed up just a few times. The chain links TRBV20-1 to TRBJ2-5; D unresolved. The DNA end is more similar to TRBJ2-7, so the J call may be wrong. The germline CDR1 and CDR2 sequences are DFQATT and SNEGSKA (reference sequence). This CDR3 is 13 amino acids long. This chain's CDR3 is CSARVQKPYEQYF. As DNA, the CDR3 is TGCAGTGCTAGAGTACAGAAACCCTACGAGCAGTACTTC.

The chain has TRBV7-2 and TRBJ1-5; 8 nucleotides align to TRBD1. With V trimmed by 5 bases and J by 6 bases, 3 bases remained unmatched. CDR1 is SGHTA, CDR2 FQGNSA, per germline. This CDR3 region has 13 residues. The CDR3 DNA follows: TGTGCCAGCAGCCTCGGACAGGGTCAGCCCCAGCATTTT. This sequence encodes CASSLGQGQPQHF.

The chain links TRBV20-1 to TRBJ2-3, with D perhaps matching TRBD1 or TRBD2 (5 bases each). This CDR3 comprises 15 residues. V lost 0 bases, J lost 0 bases, and 10 bases lay in between. CDR1 is DFQATT and CDR2 is SNEGSKA in the germline V gene (reference sequence). CDR3 in DNA: TGCAGTGCTAGAGATCGGGGACCAAGCACAGATACGCAGTATTTT. Translated: CSARDRGPSTDTQYF.

The sample holds many counts of this clonotype. This rearrangement joins TRBV7-6 to TRBJ2-7; the D gene is possibly TRBD2 (6 bases). Germline V gene sequence: CDR1 SGHVS, CDR2 FNYEAQ. V lost 0 bases to trimming and J lost 3 bases, with 12 bases between them. The CDR3 spans 15 residues. The CDR3 DNA sequence: TGTGCCAGCAGCTTAGCGCGGGACTCCAGCTACGAGCAGTACTTC. Its translation is CASSLARDSSYEQYF.

The chain has TRBV20-1 and TRBJ2-5, with TRBD1 identical over 7 bases. Germline assignment: CDR1 DFQATT and CDR2 SNEGSKA (reference sequence). J lost 0 bases, V lost 2 bases, and 6 bases had no gene match. The CDR3 is 15 residues long. CDR3 sequence: CSARLQGVYQETQYF. For the CDR3, the DNA is TGCAGTGCTAGACTCCAGGGGGTGTACCAAGAGACCCAGTACTTC.

The chain joins TRBV7-2 to TRBJ2-7, with D possibly being TRBD1 (5 bases). The CDR3 totals 13 residues. V was cut by 1 base and J by 5 bases, with 9 bases left in between. CDR1 and CDR2 (germline): SGHTA, FQGNSA. The CDR3 coding sequence is TGTGCCAGCAGCTTAGAGCAGGGAAACGAGCAGTACTTC. It translates to CASSLEQGNEQYF.

Ten or more counts support this clonotype. The chain joins TRBV6-2 or TRBV6-3 to TRBJ2-5; 9 nucleotides match TRBD2. The DNA end is more similar to TRBJ2-7, so the J call may be wrong. This CDR3 contains 17 residues. Germline V gene data show CDR1 as MNHEY and CDR2 as SVGEGT. In DNA, the CDR3 is TGTGCCAGCAGTTACTCCTTTTTGTTAGCGGGAGTCTACGAGCAGTACTTC. Protein: CASSYSFLLAGVYEQYF.

The chain is built from TRBV24-1 and TRBJ2-5; TRBD2 matches 7 bases. CDR1 is KGHDR and CDR2 is SFDVKD in the germline V gene. Trimming took 6 bases from V and 5 from J; bases not matched to a gene: 5. The CDR3 spans 13 residues. The CDR3 region is CATSLEGGETQYF. The CDR3 nucleotides are TGTGCCACCAGTTTGGAGGGAGGGGAGACCCAGTACTTC.

This rearrangement joins TRBV20-1 to TRBJ2-4, with 11 positions matching TRBD2. There are 14 residues in the CDR3. Germline CDR1 DFQATT, CDR2 SNEGSKA (reference sequence). The V segment lost 6 bases and the J segment 8 bases; nucleotides outside the gene matches: 9. The CDR3 loop is CSAVGLAGGYIQYF. DNA of the CDR3: TGCAGTGCCGTCGGCCTAGCGGGAGGTTACATTCAGTACTTC.

The chain carries TRBV28 and TRBJ1-3; D perhaps matches TRBD1 (5 bases). Germline CDR1 reads MDHEN; CDR2 reads SYDVKM. Trimming removed 6 bases from V and 4 bases from J, with 16 bases in between. This CDR3 spans 15 amino acids. CDR3 sequence (DNA): TGTGCCAGCAGCCCAGGGCCCGATCGCGGAAACACCATATATTTT. As protein: CASSPGPDRGNTIYF.

The chain carries TRBV9 and TRBJ1-2; maybe TRBD1 (6 bases). This CDR3 spans 12 amino acids. Germline V CDR1 and CDR2: SGDLS, YYNGEE. V was clipped by 3 bases and J by 6 bases, with 9 bases between them. In DNA, the CDR3 is TGTGCCAGCAGCGGGACAGTCAATGGCTACACCTTC. Protein: CASSGTVNGYTF. Full variable domain (missing parts from reference TRBV9 and TRBJ1-2): DSGVTQTPKHLITATGQRVTLRCSPRSGDLSVYWYQQSLDQGLQFLIQYYNGEERAKGNILERFSAQQFPDLHSELNLSSLELGDSALYFCASSGTVNGYTFGSGTRLTVV.